The next 32 T cell receptor beta chains were all read from a single sample in a study of human T cells and chemical hapten exposure. A single record per CDR3 protein comes from TCRdb applying MiXCR to the RACE reads. The sample has 60,000 to 70,000 distinct CDR3 sequences, approximately 9.9% seen once. The time point denotes: pre-sensitization, week 0. The treatment here: therapeutic diphenylcyclopropenone sensitization with weekly scalp DPC. The specimen comprised whole blood, sampled in connection with sensitization to the hapten diphenylcyclopropenone (DPC). The source of these receptors is a woman aged 45-65 years with alopecia areata. Some clones in this sample may be carry-over from other donors' samples.

J is TRBJ1-3 and V is TRBV6-6; tentatively, D is TRBD1 (5 bases). V was clipped by 0 bases and J by 0 bases, with 9 bases between them. The CDR3 covers 16 residues. Looked up from germline, CDR1 is MNHNY and CDR2 is SVGAGI (reference sequence). The CDR3 reads CASSYSGAYSGNTIYF. CDR3 DNA sequence: TGTGCCAGCAGTTACTCAGGGGCCTACTCTGGAAACACCATATATTTT.

The chain carries TRBV12-3 or TRBV12-4 and TRBJ1-5; TRBD1 aligns across 7 bases. The CDR3 is 15 residues long. J was trimmed by 3 bases and V by 3 bases; bases with no gene match: 5. CDR3 residues: CASSFKGQSNQPQHF. Written as DNA, the CDR3 is TGTGCCAGCAGTTTCAAGGGACAGTCCAATCAGCCCCAGCATTTT.

There are many counts of this clonotype. V and J are TRBV12-3 or TRBV12-4 and TRBJ1-2, with D possibly being TRBD1 (5 bases). The CDR3 spans 13 residues. V lost 3 bases and J 8 bases, leaving 13 bases between the germline ends. Here the CDR3 DNA reads TGTGCCAGCAGTTTTGAGGGTCGGGGCGGCTACACCTTC. Translation gives CASSFEGRGGYTF.

This chain uses TRBV20-1 with TRBJ2-7, with 7 bases fitting TRBD1. Trimming removed 3 bases from V and 5 bases from J; junction bases left unmatched: 7. Germline CDR1 DFQATT, CDR2 SNEGSKA (reference sequence). CDR3 length equals 13 residues. This chain's CDR3 is CSASEGAIDEQYF. CDR3 in DNA: TGCAGTGCTAGTGAGGGGGCTATCGACGAGCAGTACTTC.

V and J are TRBV6-2 or TRBV6-3 and TRBJ1-2; unclear D gene. The V end was cut by 7 bases, the J end by 0 bases, with 21 bases between. The germline gives CDR1 MNHEY, CDR2 SVGEGT. The CDR3 length is 17 residues. CDR3 sequence reads: CASTTAPGTVTNYGYTF. The DNA for the CDR3 is TGTGCCAGCACAACTGCCCCCGGAACAGTAACTAACTATGGCTACACCTTC.

In the case of this clonotype: The junction shows a germline mismatch at one end, possibly a read error. J is TRBJ2-1 and V is TRBV10-3, with a tentative D call TRBD2 (6 bases). Germline loops: CDR1 ENHRY, CDR2 SYGVKD. The CDR3 sequence is 12 residues long. The CDR3 sequence is CPISGLGGEQFF. Written as DNA, the CDR3 is TGTCCCATCAGTGGCTTGGGGGGAGAGCAGTTCTTC.

The DNA of the CDR3 is TGCAGTGCTAGCGGGACAGGGAGGTATAATTCACCCCTCCACTTT. Its translation: CSASGTGRYNSPLHF. The chain combines TRBV20-1 with TRBJ1-6; 9 bases match TRBD1. The trim removed 3 bases at V and 4 bases at J, leaving 4 bases unmatched. The CDR3 totals 15 residues. Germline CDR1 reads DFQATT; CDR2 reads SNEGSKA (reference sequence).

The V call is TRBV29-1, the J call TRBJ2-1; D possibly corresponds to TRBD2 (6 bases). The CDR3 totals 16 residues. V was trimmed by 4 bases and J by 5 bases, leaving 21 bases between them. Germline-derived CDR1 and CDR2 are SQVTM and ANQGSEA. The CDR3 region has the DNA TGCAGCGTTGGACTCCTAGCGAACCAAGAGAACAATGAGCAGTTCTTC. Translating gives CSVGLLANQENNEQFF.

This clonotype has just a few counts. The V gene is TRBV7-2, the J gene TRBJ2-1; possibly TRBD2 for D (5 bases). The V gene's germline CDR1 is SGHTA and CDR2 FQGNSA. The CDR3 has 14 residues. V lost 4 bases to trimming and J lost 7 bases, with 14 bases between them. The CDR3 is CASSSMRAHNEQFF. The DNA of the CDR3 is TGTGCCAGCAGCTCAATGCGGGCGCATAATGAGCAGTTCTTC.

In its sample, this clonotype was seen many times. This sequence joins TRBV28 and TRBJ2-5; 11 nucleotides match TRBD2. Germline V CDR1 and CDR2: MDHEN, SYDVKM. The CDR3 sequence is 15 residues long. Trimming cost V 6 bases and J 4 bases; bases outside gene matches: 7. The CDR3 sequence is CASSSVAGGRETQYF. CDR3 DNA sequence: TGTGCCAGCAGCTCTGTAGCGGGAGGGCGAGAGACCCAGTACTTC.

This clonotype showed up just a few times. This sequence joins TRBV6-5 and TRBJ2-7; 9 bases match TRBD2. The germline CDR1 and CDR2 sequences are MNHEY and SVGAGI. J was trimmed by 12 bases and V by 0 bases; bases with no gene match: 6. The length of the CDR3 is 13 residues. CDR3 residues: CASSYSASGKVYF. The CDR3 DNA is TGTGCCAGCAGTTACTCGGCTAGCGGGAAGGTGTACTTC.

This clonotype is a singleton in its sample. The chain recombines TRBV28 with TRBJ1-2, with D possibly TRBD1 on 5 matching bases. Germline lookup yields CDR1 MDHEN and CDR2 SYDVKM. The length of the CDR3 is 13 residues. Trimming took 4 bases from V and 4 from J, leaving 10 bases between them. The CDR3 nucleotides are TGTGCCAGCAGTTCGGTGACAGCCTATGGCTACACCTTC. Translating gives CASSSVTAYGYTF.

Within the sample, this clonotype is medium-sized. V usage is TRBV28 and J usage is TRBJ2-7; D is undetermined. Trimming stripped 5 bases from V and 2 bases from J, with 13 bases between. The CDR3 is made up of 14 amino acids. Germline CDR1 reads MDHEN; CDR2 reads SYDVKM. The DNA of the CDR3 is TGTGCCAGCAGTCCCTCGGGCCAGGCCTACGAGCAGTACTTC. It translates to CASSPSGQAYEQYF.

At least ten counts were recorded for this clonotype. V and J are TRBV18 and TRBJ1-2; TRBD1 matches 10 bases. Germline lookup yields CDR1 KGHSH and CDR2 LQKENI. CDR3 length: 15 residues. The trim removed 3 bases at V and 3 bases at J, leaving 4 bases unmatched. The CDR3 bases are TGTGCCAGCTCACCTCCGGGACAGGGGCACTATGGCTACACCTTC. Amino acid sequence: CASSPPGQGHYGYTF.

At least ten counts were recorded for this clonotype. This rearrangement joins TRBV7-9 to TRBJ2-2, with D tentatively TRBD1 (5 bases). The V end was cut by 2 bases, the J end by 0 bases, with 10 bases between. The germline V gene encodes CDR1 SEHNR and CDR2 FQNEAQ (reference sequence). This CDR3 region has 16 residues. CDR3 in DNA: TGTGCCAGCAGCTTAATTGGCAGGGCGAACACCGGGGAGCTGTTTTTT. This sequence encodes CASSLIGRANTGELFF.

This clonotype was detected a few times. CDR3 region: CASRGSSSPLHF. The CDR3 coding sequence is TGTGCCAGCAGGGGAAGCAGTTCACCCCTCCACTTT. The chain carries TRBV12-3 or TRBV12-4 and TRBJ1-6; no reliable D call. The CDR3 has 12 amino acids. V lost 6 bases, J lost 9 bases, and 9 bases lay in between.

The gene calls are TRBV7-2 and TRBJ2-7; D is uncertain. The CDR3 is made up of 12 amino acids. Between the trimmed V and J ends, which lost 5 bases and 4 bases, there was a span of 9 bases. The germline V gene encodes CDR1 SGHTA and CDR2 FQGNSA. The CDR3 DNA follows: TGTGCCAGCAGCCCAGAGAGGTACGAGCAGTACTTC. It specifies CASSPERYEQYF.

The chain uses TRBV12-3 or TRBV12-4 and TRBJ1-5; D is unresolved. Trimming removed 6 bases from V and 2 bases from J, with 14 bases in between. The CDR3 spans 15 residues. The CDR3 sequence: CASSLAGNGNQPQHF. CDR3 sequence (DNA): TGTGCCAGCAGCCTTGCGGGGAATGGCAATCAGCCCCAGCATTTT.

The chain uses TRBV6-5 and TRBJ2-7, with D perhaps TRBD2 (6 bases). V dropped 2 bases and J dropped 5 bases, with 16 bases sitting between them. CDR3 length equals 15 residues. Germline V gives CDR1 MNHEY, CDR2 SVGAGI. Written as DNA, the CDR3 is TGTGCCAGCAGTTACCGAACCGGGGGAAGCAACGAGCAGTACTTC. Its protein product is CASSYRTGGSNEQYF.

This clonotype was seen ten or more times. The V gene is TRBV29-1, the J gene TRBJ2-4, with D perhaps TRBD1 or TRBD2 (5 bases each). The germline V and J ends were trimmed by 2 bases and 2 bases, with 13 bases remaining between them. The CDR3 runs to 15 residues. Germline values: CDR1 SQVTM, CDR2 ANQGSEA. DNA of the CDR3: TGCAGCGTTGAATCATGGGGGATACCCAAAAACATTCAGTACTTC. Protein product: CSVESWGIPKNIQYF.

The rearrangement joins TRBV12-3 or TRBV12-4 to TRBJ1-2; 10 bases match TRBD1. CDR3 length: 18 amino acids. V trimming: 5 bases; J trimming: 3 bases; junction bases outside the gene matches: 15. DNA of the CDR3: TGTGCCAGCAGTCCCAGACAGGGGGCGCTTGGAATTGACTATGGCTACACCTTC. Amino acids: CASSPRQGALGIDYGYTF.

J is TRBJ1-1 and V is TRBV20-1, with D uncertain. The CDR3 loop spans 15 amino acids. Trimming cost V 3 bases and J 2 bases, with 16 bases left between them. Germline CDR1 and CDR2: DFQATT and SNEGSKA (reference sequence). CDR3 bases: TGCAGTGCTAGCCAACTGCTCTCTACCAACACTGAAGCTTTCTTT. Amino acid sequence: CSASQLLSTNTEAFF.

This clonotype was recorded at least ten times. The rearrangement uses TRBV6-1 and TRBJ1-5; D is unclear. CDR3 length: 14 residues. Germline V gene lookup returns CDR1 MNHNS and CDR2 SASEGT. Trimming pared 7 bases from V and 0 bases from J, leaving 10 bases between. As DNA, the CDR3 is TGTGCCAGCACTACTTCGGGTAGCAATCAGCCCCAGCATTTT. This gives the protein CASTTSGSNQPQHF.

This clonotype was counted ten times or more. The J gene is TRBJ1-6, the V gene TRBV21-1. TRBV21-1 is a pseudogene. The CDR3 sequence is 16 residues long. In DNA form, the CDR3 reads TGTGCCAGCAGCAAAGTGGACAGCTCCTATAATTCACCCCTCCACTTT. Protein sequence: CASSKVDSSYNSPLHF.

The chain employs TRBV7-2 and TRBJ1-4; a possible D gene is TRBD1 (6 bases). The ends were cut back, 4 bases at V and 0 bases at J, with 6 bases in the middle. CDR1 is SGHTA, CDR2 FQGNSA, per germline. This CDR3 comprises 14 residues. CDR3 sequence: CASSYRATNEKLFF. In DNA form, the CDR3 reads TGTGCCAGCAGCTACAGGGCAACTAATGAAAAACTGTTTTTT.

V and J are TRBV5-5 and TRBJ1-1; a weak D match, TRBD1 (5 bases). V was shortened by 4 bases and J by 0 bases, with 13 bases between the two germline ends. This CDR3 spans 15 amino acids. The germline V gene has CDR1 SGHKS and CDR2 YYEKEE (reference sequence). The CDR3 region is CASSIQVELNTEAFF. CDR3 nucleotide sequence: TGTGCCAGCAGCATACAGGTAGAGTTGAACACTGAAGCTTTCTTT.

Ten or more counts support this clonotype. The gene calls are TRBV20-1 and TRBJ1-4; D is unclear. Germline V gene sequence: CDR1 DFQATT, CDR2 SNEGSKA (reference sequence). CDR3 length: 13 amino acids. Between the trimmed V and J ends, which lost 3 bases and 4 bases, there was a span of 9 bases. The CDR3, as DNA: TGCAGTGCTAGCAGGAGTGTTAATGAAAAACTGTTTTTT. Protein sequence: CSASRSVNEKLFF.

This clonotype showed up just a few times. The chain links TRBV7-9 to TRBJ1-1; 7 nucleotides align to TRBD1. CDR1 is SEHNR, CDR2 FQNEAQ, per germline (reference sequence). V lost 1 base, J lost 5 bases, and 7 bases stayed unmatched. The CDR3 contains 15 residues. This chain's CDR3 is CASSLELTGRTEAFF. DNA for the CDR3: TGTGCCAGCAGCTTAGAGTTGACAGGGCGGACTGAAGCTTTCTTT.

In its sample, this clonotype was seen many times. The chain employs TRBV20-1 and TRBJ1-3; D may be TRBD1 (5 bases). The CDR3 spans 15 residues. V was clipped by 6 bases and J by 0 bases, with 15 bases between them. CDR1 is DFQATT and CDR2 is SNEGSKA in the germline V gene (reference sequence). In nucleotides, the CDR3 is TGCAGTGCCGATTGGGACTCGAGCTCTGGAAACACCATATATTTT. Translated: CSADWDSSSGNTIYF.

This clonotype was picked up many times. The chain uses TRBV12-3 or TRBV12-4 and TRBJ2-7; no clear D. The CDR3 loop spans 12 amino acids. V lost 4 bases and J lost 3, with 7 bases in between. The CDR3 coding sequence is TGTGCCAGCAGTTCTGGGGTCTACGAGCAGTACTTC. Residues: CASSSGVYEQYF.

A few counts support this clonotype. CDR3 sequence (DNA): TGTGCCAGCAGTGGAGCGGGAGCCTCCTACAATGAGCAGTTCTTC. Its translation is CASSGAGASYNEQFF. The chain carries TRBV28 and TRBJ2-1; 8 nucleotides line up with TRBD2. Germline CDR1 MDHEN, CDR2 SYDVKM. The CDR3 is made up of 15 amino acids. V lost 5 bases and J lost 0; bases outside the gene matches: 3.

The table lists this clonotype with a few counts. The chain links TRBV6-5 to TRBJ1-2; tentatively, D is TRBD1 (5 bases). Per the germline V gene, CDR1 is MNHEY and CDR2 is SVGAGI. The CDR3 contains 12 residues. Trimming cost V 5 bases and J 8 bases, with 12 bases left between them. The CDR3 bases are TGTGCCAGCAGTCGACTGGACAACGGCTACACCTTC. This codes for CASSRLDNGYTF.